Below are 18 T cell receptor beta chains sequenced from a single sample in a study of beta chain features in type 1 diabetes. Antigens of these TCRs are unknown. Study findings and constraints: TCRB CDR3s were moderately but significantly shorter in Type 1 diabetes patients in all four CD4+ subsets.

All of the isolated RNA was reverse transcribed, so expressed TCRB transcripts were sequenced. Measured with immunoSEQ multiplex PCR; TCRdb has only the in-frame clones, and not every one. In the table there are 300,000 or so clones, roughly 13% of which are singletons. Sequencing input: naive CD4+ T cells from blood. The receptors were gathered from a man younger than 45 with type 1 diabetes.

This clone was seen only a few times. J is TRBJ1-1 and V is TRBV7-9, with a possible D match to TRBD1 (6 bases). Germline assignment: CDR1 SEHNR and CDR2 FQNEAQ (reference sequence). The CDR3 has 15 amino acids. V was pared by 5 bases and J by 3 bases, with 16 bases between. In nucleotides, the CDR3 is TGTGCCAGCAGCCGGGGGGAAGGGGGGGACACTGAAGCTTTCTTT. Its protein product is CASSRGEGGDTEAFF.

In this sample, this clone turned up a few times. The chain joins TRBV5-1 to TRBJ2-3; maybe TRBD1 (6 bases). Trimming cost V 1 base and J 4 bases, with 10 bases left between them. The CDR3 loop spans 14 amino acids. The V gene's germline CDR1 is SGHRS and CDR2 YFSETQ. In DNA, the CDR3 is TGCGCCAGCAGCTTGTCACCAGGGGCAGATACGCAGTATTTT. Translated: CASSLSPGADTQYF.

The V call is TRBV4-1, the J call TRBJ2-1; TRBD2 agrees at 9 bases. The germline V gene encodes CDR1 MGHRA and CDR2 YSYEKL. The CDR3 spans 15 residues. V was pared by 4 bases and J by 5 bases, with 6 bases of the junction left unmatched. CDR3 DNA sequence: TGCGCCAGCAGCCGAGCCCTAGCGGGGAACAATGAGCAGTTCTTC. The encoded protein is CASSRALAGNNEQFF.

The chain links TRBV19 to TRBJ2-7, with D tentatively TRBD1 (6 bases). The CDR3 runs 14 residues. From germline, CDR1 is LNHDA and CDR2 SQIVND (reference sequence). With 4 bases removed from V and 1 base from J, the gap between germline ends came to 11 bases. The CDR3 nucleotides read TGTGCCAGTAGTACGACGACAGGATCCTACGAGCAGTACTTC. Its protein is CASSTTTGSYEQYF.

This chain uses TRBV2 with TRBJ1-1, with D tentatively TRBD1 (5 bases). Germline assignment: CDR1 SNHLY and CDR2 FYNNEI. Trimming removed 8 bases at V and 2 bases at J, with 12 bases between. The CDR3 contains 13 residues. The CDR3 loop reads CASASQGNTEAFF. CDR3 nucleotide sequence: TGTGCCAGCGCCAGCCAGGGAAACACTGAAGCTTTCTTT.

This clone was seen a few times. The chain joins TRBV5-4 to TRBJ2-1, with 8 positions matching TRBD1. The length of the CDR3 is 15 residues. The germline V gene encodes CDR1 SGHNT and CDR2 YYREEE (reference sequence). J gave up 2 bases and V 4 bases, and 5 bases lay outside the gene matches. The CDR3 region is CASSPGGGTYNEQFF. CDR3 bases: TGTGCCAGCAGCCCAGGGGGCGGGACCTACAATGAGCAGTTCTTC. The whole variable domain, filled in from reference TRBV5-4 and TRBJ2-1, reads ETGVTQSPTHLIKTRGQQVTLRCSSQSGHNTVSWYQQALGQGPQFIFQYYREEENGRGNFPPRFSGLQFPNYSSELNVNALELDDSALYLCASSPGGGTYNEQFFGPGTRLTVL.

This clone turned up a few times. The V and J genes are TRBV11-1 and TRBJ2-2, with D perhaps matching TRBD1 (5 bases). V was pared by 1 base and J by 5 bases, with 11 bases between. The CDR3 sequence is 15 residues long. The V gene's germline CDR1 is SGHAT and CDR2 FQDESV (reference sequence). CDR3: CASSLGSGMTGELFF. The CDR3 DNA follows: TGTGCCAGCAGCTTAGGATCAGGGATGACCGGGGAGCTGTTTTTT.

This clone was counted between two and nine times. V and J are TRBV9 and TRBJ2-1; 7 bases are shared with TRBD1. V lost 0 bases, J lost 10 bases, and 4 bases stayed unmatched. This CDR3 has 13 amino acids. Germline V gives CDR1 SGDLS, CDR2 YYNGEE. Here the CDR3 DNA reads TGTGCCAGCAGCGTAGTTGGGGACAGCGAGCAGTTCTTC. Amino acids: CASSVVGDSEQFF.

This clone was observed a handful of times. The CDR3 loop is CASEGVNYGYTF. The CDR3 nucleotides read TGTGCCAGTGAAGGGGTTAACTATGGCTACACCTTC. V and J are TRBV28 and TRBJ1-2; possibly TRBD1 for D (5 bases). This CDR3 has 12 amino acids. The ends were cut back, 9 bases at V and 1 base at J, with 9 bases in the middle. Germline CDR1 MDHEN, CDR2 SYDVKM.

This clone was counted a few times. The chain carries TRBV11-2 and TRBJ1-1; 7 bases match TRBD1. Per the germline V gene, CDR1 is SGHAT and CDR2 is FQNNGV. Unmatched junction bases numbered 3, after V lost 5 bases and J lost 3 bases. The CDR3 is 13 amino acids. The CDR3 loop is CASSPGGYTEAFF. The DNA for the CDR3 is TGTGCCAGCAGCCCAGGGGGTTACACTGAAGCTTTCTTT.

V gene TRBV7-9 combines with J gene TRBJ2-6, with TRBD1 as a possible D gene (6 bases). V was shortened by 2 bases and J by 2 bases, with 10 bases between the two germline ends. The germline gives CDR1 SEHNR, CDR2 FQNEAQ (reference sequence). The CDR3 is 16 amino acids. CDR3 in amino acids: CASSLLTGTGANVLTF. The CDR3 DNA reads as TGTGCCAGCAGCTTATTGACAGGAACTGGGGCCAACGTCCTGACTTTC.

This chain connects TRBV5-1 to TRBJ2-1; tentatively, D is TRBD1 (5 bases). CDR1 SGHRS and CDR2 YFSETQ come from the germline V gene. V was trimmed by 0 bases and J by 6 bases, leaving 10 bases between them. CDR3 length: 14 residues. CDR3 coding DNA: TGCGCCAGCAGCTTGGTAGGCAGGGCCAATGAGCAGTTCTTC. This codes for CASSLVGRANEQFF. The whole variable domain, remainder taken from reference TRBV5-1 and TRBJ2-1, is KAGVTQTPRYLIKTRGQQVTLSCSPISGHRSVSWYQQTPGQGLQFLFEYFSETQRNKGNFPGRFSGRQFSNSRSEMNVSTLELGDSALYLCASSLVGRANEQFFGPGTRLTVL.

This clone showed up just a few times. The V and J genes are TRBV2 and TRBJ2-1, with no clear D. This CDR3 has 12 amino acids. V was trimmed by 7 bases and J by 4 bases, leaving 8 bases between them. CDR1 is SNHLY and CDR2 is FYNNEI in the germline V gene. In nucleotides, the CDR3 is TGTGCCAGCAAAACACAATACAATGAGCAGTTCTTC. Amino acids: CASKTQYNEQFF.

V usage is TRBV7-9 and J usage is TRBJ1-4; D is unclear. Trimming removed 1 base from V and 4 bases from J, with 4 bases in between. Germline assignment: CDR1 SEHNR and CDR2 FQNEAQ (reference sequence). CDR3 length: 13 amino acids. CDR3 sequence: CASSLDGNEKLFF. DNA for the CDR3: TGTGCCAGCAGCTTAGACGGTAATGAAAAACTGTTTTTT.

This clone was counted between two and nine times. The chain combines TRBV7-2 with TRBJ2-2; unclear D gene. The V and J ends lost 4 bases and 7 bases respectively, with 4 bases between them. Germline V gene data show CDR1 as SGHTA and CDR2 as FQGNSA. The CDR3 runs to 11 residues. CDR3: CASSSFGELFF. The CDR3 bases are TGTGCCAGCAGCTCCTTCGGGGAGCTGTTTTTT.

This clone turned up a few times. The rearrangement links TRBV7-6 to TRBJ2-5, with D possibly TRBD2 on 6 matching bases. Trimming left V 5 bases short and J 7 bases short, with 11 bases between. Germline V gene sequence: CDR1 SGHVS, CDR2 FNYEAQ. The CDR3 covers 12 residues. This CDR3 reads CASSTAGRTQYF. CDR3 coding DNA: TGTGCCAGCAGCACCGCGGGGAGGACCCAGTACTTC. Variable domain in full (rest from reference TRBV7-6 and TRBJ2-5): GAGVSQSPRYKVTKRGQDVALRCDPISGHVSLYWYRQALGQGPEFLTYFNYEAQQDKSGLPNDRFSAERPEGSISTLTIQRTEQRDSAMYRCASSTAGRTQYFGPGTRLLVL.

The CDR3 protein is CASSQLVADKAYEQYF. CDR3 coding DNA: TGTGCCAGCAGCCAATTAGTAGCGGATAAAGCCTACGAGCAGTACTTC. The rearrangement links TRBV7-2 to TRBJ2-7; D might be TRBD2 (6 bases). V lost 5 bases and J 2 bases, leaving 19 bases between the germline ends. CDR3 length equals 16 residues. Germline CDR1 reads SGHTA; CDR2 reads FQGNSA.

The chain recombines TRBV4-2 with TRBJ2-7; 11 bases align to TRBD2. From germline, CDR1 is LGHNA and CDR2 YNFKEQ. Trimming took 2 bases from V and 1 from J; bases not matched to a gene: 13. This CDR3 is built from 19 residues. For the CDR3, the DNA is TGTGCCAGCAGCCAATCCGGGACTAGCGGTACCCGGTCTTCCTACGAGCAGTACTTC. As protein: CASSQSGTSGTRSSYEQYF.